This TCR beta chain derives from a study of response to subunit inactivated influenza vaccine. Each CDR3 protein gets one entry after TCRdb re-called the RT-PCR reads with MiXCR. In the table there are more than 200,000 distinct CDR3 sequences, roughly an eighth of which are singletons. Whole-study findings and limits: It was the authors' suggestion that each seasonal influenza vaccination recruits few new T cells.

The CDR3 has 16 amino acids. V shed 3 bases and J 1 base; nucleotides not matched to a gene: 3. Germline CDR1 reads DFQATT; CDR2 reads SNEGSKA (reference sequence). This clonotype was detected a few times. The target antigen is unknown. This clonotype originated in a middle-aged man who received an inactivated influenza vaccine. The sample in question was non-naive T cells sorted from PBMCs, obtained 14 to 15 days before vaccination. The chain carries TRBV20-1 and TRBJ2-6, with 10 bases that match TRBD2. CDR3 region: CSASLAGVSGANVLTF. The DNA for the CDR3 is TGCAGTGCTAGTCTAGCGGGAGTTTCTGGGGCCAACGTCCTGACTTTC.